The 23 T cell receptor beta chains listed next were all sequenced from one sample in a study of cytomegalovirus exposure and HLA in healthy donors. PCR amplification relied on 60 Vbeta primers (plus 13 Jbeta primers). Produced via immunoSEQ multiplex PCR; TCRdb's table is partial and in-frame only. The table lists some 170,000 clones, 75% of them singletons, with about 2.7% in the top ten. The sequencing input was PBMCs. All receptors derive from a male donor in good health and CMV-seronegative.

This clone has a single count. V usage is TRBV4-1 and J usage is TRBJ2-7; 9 positions match TRBD2. Trimming took 4 bases from V and 2 from J; bases not matched to a gene: 12. The CDR3 covers 17 residues. The germline gives CDR1 MGHRA, CDR2 YSYEKL. CDR3 coding DNA: TGCGCCAGCAGCCCACTAGCCGGACTAGCGCGGACCTACGAGCAGTACTTC. Translated, it gives CASSPLAGLARTYEQYF.

The rearrangement uses TRBV5-1 and TRBJ2-1; TRBD2 matches 11 bases. CDR1 is SGHRS and CDR2 is YFSETQ in the germline V gene. The CDR3 contains 15 residues. J gave up 5 bases and V 4 bases, and 5 bases lay outside the gene matches. CDR3 DNA: TGCGCCAGCAGCCAAACTAGCGGGAGCGACAATGAGCAGTTCTTC. Protein: CASSQTSGSDNEQFF.

The V call is TRBV30, the J call TRBJ1-5; 7 nucleotides agree with TRBD1. CDR3 length: 13 residues. Germline values: CDR1 GTSNPN, CDR2 SVGIG (reference sequence). V dropped 2 bases and J dropped 7; count of bases not matched to a gene: 5. Here the CDR3 DNA reads TGTGCCTGGAGTCAGGGGGAAGAACAGCCCCAGCATTTT. This codes for CAWSQGEEQPQHF.

V usage is TRBV6-5 and J usage is TRBJ2-7; D is unresolved. Germline values: CDR1 MNHEY, CDR2 SVGAGI. This CDR3 has 13 residues. V gave up 6 bases and J gave up 2 bases, with 11 bases separating them. This CDR3 reads CASRKTATYEQYF. In DNA, the CDR3 is TGTGCCAGCAGAAAAACAGCTACCTACGAGCAGTACTTC.

This chain uses TRBV2 with TRBJ2-3; D possibly corresponds to TRBD1 (5 bases). V gave up 2 bases and J gave up 4 bases, with 10 bases separating them. Germline CDR1 is SNHLY and CDR2 is FYNNEI. CDR3 length equals 14 residues. The CDR3 region is CASSESRAADTQYF. CDR3 DNA: TGTGCCAGCAGTGAAAGCAGGGCCGCAGATACGCAGTATTTT.

The chain has TRBV28 and TRBJ1-5; D is ambiguous. The CDR3 has 11 residues. Per germline, CDR1 MDHEN and CDR2 SYDVKM. Trimming took off 8 bases at V and 2 bases at J, with 4 bases between the two ends. CDR3 protein: CASAGNQPQHF. Here the CDR3 DNA reads TGTGCCAGCGCGGGCAATCAGCCCCAGCATTTT.

CDR3 DNA: TGTGCCTGGAGCCGACTAGCGGGCTTAAGCTCTGGGGCCAACGTCCTGACTTTC. This encodes CAWSRLAGLSSGANVLTF. This chain joins TRBV30 and TRBJ2-6, with 10 nucleotides matching TRBD2. The CDR3 extends over 18 amino acids. The V gene end was trimmed by 3 bases and the J gene end by 0 bases; junction bases not matched to a gene: 8. Looked up from germline, CDR1 is GTSNPN and CDR2 is SVGIG (reference sequence).

The chain carries TRBV6-5 and TRBJ1-1; maybe TRBD1 (5 bases). Germline loops: CDR1 MNHEY, CDR2 SVGAGI. The CDR3 loop spans 13 amino acids. Trimming removed 5 bases at V and 6 bases at J, with 13 bases between. The CDR3 DNA reads TGTGCCAGCAGTGACTGGGGCGGTTCTGAAGCTTTCTTT. It is translated as CASSDWGGSEAFF.

The genes are TRBV28 and TRBJ2-7, with D possibly TRBD2 on 7 matching bases. Deletions cut 3 bases from V and 6 bases from J, with 18 bases between. Germline V CDR1 and CDR2: MDHEN, SYDVKM. The CDR3 runs 15 residues. The CDR3 coding sequence is TGTGCCAGCAGTTTGCGGGGGCGTCTCGTCGGCGAGCAGTACTTC. This sequence encodes CASSLRGRLVGEQYF.

The CDR3 reads CASSPGAGGYNEQFF. CDR3 nucleotides: TGTGCCAGCAGCCCCGGGGCGGGGGGCTACAATGAGCAGTTCTTC. The rearrangement uses TRBV7-3 and TRBJ2-1, with TRBD2 matching over 8 bases. The CDR3 spans 15 residues. V lost 5 bases, J lost 3 bases, and 6 bases stayed unmatched. Germline V lookup: CDR1 SGHTA, CDR2 FQGTGA.

The table lists this clone with a few counts. This chain joins TRBV28 and TRBJ2-1; D is unresolved. Trimming took 6 bases from V and 0 from J, leaving 12 bases between them. The CDR3 totals 15 residues. Per germline, CDR1 MDHEN and CDR2 SYDVKM. The DNA for the CDR3 is TGTGCCAGCAGAGATACGACTCGCTCCTACAATGAGCAGTTCTTC. Its translation: CASRDTTRSYNEQFF. Complete variable domain (other parts from reference TRBV28 and TRBJ2-1): DVKVTQSSRYLVKRTGEKVFLECVQDMDHENMFWYRQDPGLGLRLIYFSYDVKMKEKGDIPEGYSVSREKKERFSLILESASTNQTSMYLCASRDTTRSYNEQFFGPGTRLTVL.

The genes are TRBV28 and TRBJ2-1; D unresolved. The V and J ends lost 4 bases and 3 bases respectively, with 4 bases between them. The CDR3 contains 12 residues. Germline lookup yields CDR1 MDHEN and CDR2 SYDVKM. The DNA of the CDR3 is TGTGCCAGCAGTTCCAACTACAATGAGCAGTTCTTC. The encoded protein is CASSSNYNEQFF.

The chain combines TRBV6-5 with TRBJ2-1; 12 bases map to TRBD2. The CDR3 is 16 amino acids. V was clipped by 4 bases and J by 5 bases; unmatched bases: 6. Germline V lookup: CDR1 MNHEY, CDR2 SVGAGI. The CDR3 spells CASSSPSGGGNNEQFF. The CDR3 DNA is TGTGCCAGCAGTTCCCCTAGCGGGGGGGGAAACAATGAGCAGTTCTTC.

V and J are TRBV2 and TRBJ2-3, with 7 bases matching TRBD1. The germline V gene encodes CDR1 SNHLY and CDR2 FYNNEI. V shed 5 bases, J shed 0 bases, and the junction held 5 bases outside the gene matches. The CDR3 has 15 residues. The CDR3 sequence is CASSLDRRSTDTQYF. The DNA for the CDR3 is TGTGCCAGCAGTTTGGACAGGAGGAGCACAGATACGCAGTATTTT.

This rearrangement joins TRBV27 to TRBJ2-1, with 12 bases that match TRBD2. The CDR3 sequence is 15 residues long. Germline V gene lookup returns CDR1 MNHEY and CDR2 SMNVEV (reference sequence). After removal of 4 bases from V and 8 bases from J, the junction contained 6 bases not matched to a gene. This CDR3 reads CASSSTPSGRDEQFF. The CDR3 DNA reads TGTGCCAGCAGTTCAACCCCTAGCGGGAGGGATGAGCAGTTCTTC.

The chain is built from TRBV7-9 and TRBJ1-3; possibly TRBD1 for D (6 bases). Trimming removed 1 base at V and 0 bases at J, with 10 bases between. Germline V gene data show CDR1 as SEHNR and CDR2 as FQNEAQ (reference sequence). This CDR3 region has 16 residues. This CDR3 is CASSLVGAISGNTIYF. As DNA, the CDR3 is TGTGCCAGCAGCTTAGTGGGGGCGATCTCTGGAAACACCATATATTTT. Filled out from reference TRBV7-9 and TRBJ1-3, the complete variable domain reads DTGVSQNPRHKITKRGQNVTFRCDPISEHNRLYWYRQTLGQGPEFLTYFQNEAQLEKSRLLSDRFSAERPKGSFSTLEIQRTEQGDSAMYLCASSLVGAISGNTIYFGEGSWLTVV.

About this clone: At one end, the junction sequence differs from germline, possibly due to a read error. V and J are TRBV11-2 and TRBJ2-7; TRBD2 agrees at 9 bases. Germline CDR1 is SGHAT and CDR2 is FQNNGV. This CDR3 has 14 residues. The CDR3 loop is CVSSSLAGVYEQYF. Here the CDR3 DNA reads TGTGTCAGCAGCTCGTTAGCGGGAGTCTACGAGCAGTACTTC.

J is TRBJ2-5 and V is TRBV7-9, with a weak D call TRBD1 (5 bases). The CDR3 runs 15 residues. V shed 7 bases and J shed 5 bases, with 20 bases lying between them. Germline V gene sequence: CDR1 SEHNR, CDR2 FQNEAQ (reference sequence). The CDR3 reads CASTTGSRDWETQYF. Written as DNA, the CDR3 is TGTGCCAGCACCACGGGCAGCAGGGATTGGGAGACCCAGTACTTC. Combining the CDR3 with reference TRBV7-9 and TRBJ2-5 gives the whole variable domain DTGVSQNPRHKITKRGQNVTFRCDPISEHNRLYWYRQTLGQGPEFLTYFQNEAQLEKSRLLSDRFSAERPKGSFSTLEIQRTEQGDSAMYLCASTTGSRDWETQYFGPGTRLLVL.

This clone was observed a handful of times. The CDR3 DNA is TGCGCCAGCAGCAATTCGAGTGTGGGAGGCGGATGGGGCTACACCTTC. It translates to CASSNSSVGGGWGYTF. This chain connects TRBV5-1 to TRBJ1-2; D is unresolved. This CDR3 is built from 16 residues. V lost 4 bases and J 8 bases, leaving 24 bases between the germline ends. Germline V gene data show CDR1 as SGHRS and CDR2 as YFSETQ.

The chain has TRBV10-3 and TRBJ2-1, with TRBD2 matching over 8 bases. CDR1 and CDR2 (germline): ENHRY, SYGVKD. The CDR3 is made up of 13 amino acids. The trim removed 5 bases at V and 8 bases at J, leaving 5 bases unmatched. The CDR3 sequence: CAISLAGRDEQFF. The DNA for the CDR3 is TGTGCCATCAGTTTAGCGGGAAGGGATGAGCAGTTCTTC.

The CDR3, as DNA: TGTGCCAGTAGTACCAAAATCGACAGGGGGATCCAAGAGACCCAGTACTTC. This translates into CASSTKIDRGIQETQYF. V gene TRBV19 combines with J gene TRBJ2-5, with 9 bases identical to TRBD1. The CDR3 runs to 17 residues. Germline values: CDR1 LNHDA, CDR2 SQIVND (reference sequence). With 4 bases clipped from V and 1 base from J, the junction kept 10 bases outside the gene matches.

V is TRBV6-5 and J is TRBJ2-5; 11 nucleotides line up with TRBD1. The CDR3 length is 16 residues. Looked up from germline, CDR1 is MNHEY and CDR2 is SVGAGI. The V and J ends lost 2 bases and 4 bases, in that order; junction bases with no gene match: 6. As DNA, the CDR3 is TGTGCCAGCAGTTACGGACAGGGGGCGGGAGGAGAGACCCAGTACTTC. Translating it yields CASSYGQGAGGETQYF.

The rearrangement links TRBV4-2 to TRBJ1-2; 8 bases are a match to TRBD1. This CDR3 spans 19 amino acids. V gave up 0 bases and J gave up 7 bases; unmatched junction bases: 19. Germline V gives CDR1 LGHNA, CDR2 YNFKEQ. CDR3 residues: CASSQDPGVGQGAAGGYTF. In DNA, the CDR3 is TGTGCCAGCAGCCAAGATCCAGGGGTCGGTCAGGGGGCCGCGGGTGGCTACACCTTC.